Below, 8 T cell receptor beta chains from the same sample are listed, as sequenced in a study of shared clonotypes between healthy human individuals. Data came from immunoSEQ multiplex PCR; TCRdb stores just in-frame clones and leaves some out. The sample comprises around 940,000 clones, over 60% of which are singletons, and 1.5% rests with the top ten. Sample: memory CD4+ T cells sorted from blood. Specified subset: CD45RA-negative fraction. Receptors originate from a man in his late teens or twenties in good health.

J is TRBJ2-7 and V is TRBV27, with D possibly TRBD2 on 5 matching bases. The CDR3 length is 14 residues. Germline-derived CDR1 and CDR2 are MNHEY and SMNVEV (reference sequence). Trimming cost V 3 bases and J 4 bases, with 13 bases left between them. The CDR3 spells CASSFGMTGYEQYF. In DNA form, the CDR3 reads TGTGCCAGCAGTTTCGGGATGACTGGATACGAGCAGTACTTC.

The J gene is TRBJ1-2, the V gene TRBV27, with D unresolved. The CDR3 has 15 amino acids. Germline V CDR1 and CDR2: MNHEY, SMNVEV (reference sequence). Between the trimmed V and J ends, which lost 5 bases and 2 bases, there was a span of 15 bases. DNA of the CDR3: TGTGCCAGCAGTCCCCGGCTGGGAGCCAACTATGGCTACACCTTC. It specifies CASSPRLGANYGYTF.

V and J are TRBV18 and TRBJ2-1; D possibly uses TRBD1 or TRBD2 (6 bases each). V was shortened by 5 bases and J by 4 bases, with 18 bases between the two germline ends. CDR3 length: 16 residues. Germline CDR1 KGHSH, CDR2 LQKENI. For the CDR3, the DNA is TGTGCCAGCTCAAATACAGGGCCGGGGGAATACAATGAGCAGTTCTTC. It encodes CASSNTGPGEYNEQFF.

The chain couples TRBV7-9 to TRBJ1-2, with 9 bases fitting TRBD1. The V segment lost 1 base and the J segment 2 bases; nucleotides outside the gene matches: 8. CDR3 length: 17 residues. Germline CDR1 is SEHNR and CDR2 is FQNEAQ (reference sequence). CDR3 nucleotides: TGTGCCAGCAGCTTAGAACGGACAGGGGTCCTCAACTATGGCTACACCTTC. Its translation: CASSLERTGVLNYGYTF.

In this sample, this clone turned up once. V usage is TRBV6-1 and J usage is TRBJ2-1, with 8 bases aligning to TRBD1. The CDR3 consists of 17 residues. The germline V gene encodes CDR1 MNHNS and CDR2 SASEGT. V dropped 3 bases and J dropped 2; count of bases not matched to a gene: 9. CDR3 sequence: CASSDVRTTGAYNEQFF. The CDR3 DNA reads TGTGCCAGCAGTGACGTGCGGACGACAGGGGCCTACAATGAGCAGTTCTTC.

This clone was observed a single time. The J gene is TRBJ1-6, the V gene TRBV5-5; D gene uncertain. Per germline, CDR1 SGHKS and CDR2 YYEKEE (reference sequence). There are 15 residues in the CDR3. V was trimmed by 3 bases and J by 2 bases, leaving 9 bases between them. The CDR3 DNA reads as TGTGCCAGCAGCTCCAAACGGACCTATAATTCACCCCTCCACTTT. Residues: CASSSKRTYNSPLHF.

The chain couples TRBV9 to TRBJ2-1, with 13 positions matching TRBD2. Germline V CDR1 and CDR2: SGDLS, YYNGEE. With V trimmed by 0 bases and J by 4 bases, 16 bases remained unmatched. The length of the CDR3 is 21 residues. The CDR3 here is CASSVAGGLTSGRAFYNEQFF. The CDR3 DNA follows: TGTGCCAGCAGCGTAGCGGGAGGACTTACTAGCGGGAGGGCCTTTTACAATGAGCAGTTCTTC.

This clone was seen only a few times. CDR3 DNA sequence: TGTGCCAGCAGAATTGGACCCGAAAGGGTCGGTCGGGATGGTGGCTACACCTTC. Its translation: CASRIGPERVGRDGGYTF. The chain links TRBV28 to TRBJ1-2; D is unresolved. The germline V gene has CDR1 MDHEN and CDR2 SYDVKM. V was pared by 6 bases and J by 7 bases, with 30 bases between. CDR3 size: 18 residues.